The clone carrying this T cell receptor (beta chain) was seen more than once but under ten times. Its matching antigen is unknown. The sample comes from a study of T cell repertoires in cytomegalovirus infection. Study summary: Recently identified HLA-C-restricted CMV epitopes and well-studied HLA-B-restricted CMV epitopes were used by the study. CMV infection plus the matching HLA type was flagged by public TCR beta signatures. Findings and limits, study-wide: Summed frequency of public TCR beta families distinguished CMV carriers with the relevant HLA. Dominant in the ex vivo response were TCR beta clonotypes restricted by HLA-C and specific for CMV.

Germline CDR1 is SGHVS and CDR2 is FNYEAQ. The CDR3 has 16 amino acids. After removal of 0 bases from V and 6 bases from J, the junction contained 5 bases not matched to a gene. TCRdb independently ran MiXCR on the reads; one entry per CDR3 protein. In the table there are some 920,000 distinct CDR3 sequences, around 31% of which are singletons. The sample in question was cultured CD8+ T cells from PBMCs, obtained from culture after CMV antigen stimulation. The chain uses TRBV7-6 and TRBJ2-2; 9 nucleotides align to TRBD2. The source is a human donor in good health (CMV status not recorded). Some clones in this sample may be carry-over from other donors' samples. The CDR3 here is CASSLASGGLSGELFF. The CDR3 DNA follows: TGTGCCAGCAGCTTAGCCAGCGGGGGGTTGTCCGGGGAGCTGTTTTTT. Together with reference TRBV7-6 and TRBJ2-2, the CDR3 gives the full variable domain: GAGVSQSPRYKVTKRGQDVALRCDPISGHVSLYWYRQALGQGPEFLTYFNYEAQQDKSGLPNDRFSAERPEGSISTLTIQRTEQRDSAMYRCASSLASGGLSGELFFGEGSRLTVL.